This T cell receptor (beta chain) derives from a study of Ad26.COV2.S vaccination and SARS-CoV-2 variants. Trimming shortened V by 0 bases and J by 1 base, and 9 bases separated the two germline ends. Looked up from germline, CDR1 is ENHRY and CDR2 is SYGVKD. The CDR3 has 15 residues. The table came from immunoSEQ multiplex PCR; TCRdb's copy has only in-frame clones and leaves some out. This sample has hundreds of thousands of clones, with around 90% found just once. This clone is a singleton in its sample. The treatment was: some 20 received Ad26.COV2.S at low or high dose, single or two shots; about five received placebo; per-sample allocation not given. Sampling happened 63 days after the first vaccine or placebo injection.

The sequence derives from a person aged 18-60 years who received the Ad26.COV2.S COVID-19 vaccine or a placebo. This chain connects TRBV10-3 to TRBJ1-1; no clear D gene. Source: peripheral blood, taken in a trial of Ad26.COV2.S vaccine versus placebo. The CDR3 region is CAISESPAPNTEAFF. The CDR3 nucleotides are TGTGCCATCAGTGAGTCGCCAGCCCCGAACACTGAAGCTTTCTTT.